The T cell receptor beta chain under discussion was sequenced for a study of control samples from healthy donors and cancer patients. Sequencing used immunoSEQ multiplex PCR; TCRdb keeps in-frame clones, though not all of them. The sample has more than 150,000 clones, roughly nine tenths seen once; the top ten hold 0.68%. This CDR3 spans 14 amino acids. Per the germline V gene, CDR1 is MDHEN and CDR2 is SYDVKM. The V and J ends lost 8 bases and 0 bases respectively, with 14 bases between them. The rearrangement uses TRBV28 and TRBJ2-7; D unclear. This receptor was identified in a woman aged 25 to 39 in good health. The sample consisted of blood. Written as DNA, the CDR3 is TGTGCCAGCGGGTTGGGCAGGAACTCCTACGAGCAGTACTTC. This encodes CASGLGRNSYEQYF.